Only one count was recorded for the clone carrying this T cell receptor (beta chain). Its specificity is not known. The germline CDR1 and CDR2 sequences are SGHTA and FQGNSA. The CDR3 sequence is 15 residues long. V lost 5 bases and J 2 bases, leaving 16 bases between the germline ends. The data stem from a study of T cell responses to AZD1222 COVID-19 vaccine. Study-wide background: Both about-4-week and about-12-week second-dose recipients were combined. The study's findings and limits: Seropositive status at baseline applied to only 5 or 6 AZD1222 recipients.

Sequencing was performed with immunoSEQ multiplex PCR; in TCRdb, only in-frame clones are kept and a portion is missing. This sample has 150,000 to 180,000 clones, with about nine tenths found just once. This TCR was sampled from an adult in good health. This specimen was peripheral blood, taken on day 0 of AZD1222 vaccination. The rearrangement joins TRBV7-2 to TRBJ2-7; no firm D call. Written as DNA, the CDR3 is TGTGCCAGCAGCCCCAGCCGCGACTCCGCCTACGAGCAGTACTTC. This translates into CASSPSRDSAYEQYF.